The source of this T cell receptor (beta chain) is a study of vaccination effects on CD4 cells after COVID-19. Regarding the study as a whole: Infection- and vaccine-induced clones contracted markedly late after vaccination. The study, lacking early post-infection timepoints, had few convalescent patients.

Generated by immunoSEQ multiplex PCR, the TCRdb table keeps only in-frame clones and is missing some. The data hold fewer than 40,000 clones, with approximately 84% observed a single time. CDR3 length equals 16 residues. Trimming removed 3 bases from V and 6 bases from J, with 20 bases in between. The germline V gene encodes CDR1 MNHEY and CDR2 SMNVEV (reference sequence). After expansion with viral peptide pools in the ViraFEST assay, antigen-specific CD4+ T cells were sequenced. A 10-day culture period preceded the isolation of CD4+ T cells. Participants received two doses of either the BNT162b2 or mRNA-1273 vaccine. Replacing half the medium with IL-2 medium was done on days 3 and 7. This clone was picked up one time. Its antigen is as yet unknown.

The TCR was taken from a human donor who received a COVID-19 vaccine. Some clones in this sample may be carry-over from other donors' samples. The input for sequencing was CD4+ T cells from PBMCs cultured with HCoV-NL63 spike peptides, taken after COVID-19 vaccination. The chain carries TRBV27 and TRBJ1-2, with D maybe TRBD1 (5 bases). CDR3 DNA sequence: TGTGCCAGCAGTTTCTCTGGGGGGGATTCATACAATGGCTACACCTTC. Its translation: CASSFSGGDSYNGYTF.